These T cell receptor beta chains were read from a single sample in a study of CD8+CD57+ T cells in acquired aplastic anemia. TCRdb re-analysed the reads in MiXCR, keeping a single row per CDR3 protein. The sample holds roughly 150,000 distinct CDR3 sequences, around half seen once. The sample taken for sequencing was sorted CD4+, CD8+, or CD8+CD57+ T cells (not recorded which) from PBMCs. The receptor source for this set is a human donor with aplastic anemia. Both conserved end residues are part of each CDR3. The order of the fields is clone size, D gene, V gene, J gene, CDR3 DNA, CDR3 protein. The D gene is left open where the match is weak. Expanded clones are given a class, and other clones once, few, many or no size at all.

many,TRBD1,TRBV19,TRBJ2-7,TGTGCCAGTAGTATCTCGGGACCCGGGACAGGGGGGTACGAGCAGTACTTC,CASSISGPGTGGYEQYF
-,-,TRBV10-3,TRBJ1-1,TGTGCCATCATGTCAGGGAGGAACACTGAAGCTTTCTTT,CAIMSGRNTEAFF
-,-,TRBV29-1,TRBJ1-1,TGCAGCGCATGTACGAACACTGAAGCTTTCTTT,CSACTNTEAFF
few,-,TRBV10-3,TRBJ1-6,TGTGCCATCAGTGAGGGGGGGGGAATTTCACCCCTCCACTTT,CAISEGGGISPLHF
many,-,TRBV11-2,TRBJ2-3,TGTGCCAGCAGAGACTCGTCTGGCCCAGATACGCAGTATTTT,CASRDSSGPDTQYF
many,-,TRBV19,TRBJ2-2,TGTGCCAGTAGTATTCGGCCGTTTACCGGGGAGCTGTTTTTT,CASSIRPFTGELFF
-,TRBD1,TRBV29-1,TRBJ1-5,TGCAGCGTTGTGACAGGGCTGGTGAATCAGCCCCAGCATTTT,CSVVTGLVNQPQHF
-,-,TRBV7-6,TRBJ2-7,TGTGCCAGCAGCCCCTCTACAGGGTCCTACGAGCAGTACTTC,CASSPSTGSYEQYF
many,-,TRBV20-1,TRBJ2-5,TGCAGTGCTGTCCATGCAGGAGAGACCCAGTACTTC,CSAVHAGETQYF
many,TRBD2,TRBV5-1,TRBJ2-3,TGCGCCGTCCGGGGAGCGGGAGAGACAGATACGCAGTATTTT,CAVRGAGETDTQYF
few,-,TRBV28,TRBJ2-7,TGTGCCAGCAGTTTATTGGGGTACGAGCAGTACTTC,CASSLLGYEQYF
many,-,TRBV5-1,TRBJ1-6,TGCGCCAGCAGCGACCCCACAGGGTATAATTCACCCCTCCACTTT,CASSDPTGYNSPLHF
-,TRBD2,TRBV11-1,TRBJ2-5,TGTGCCAGCAGCCGGACTAGCGGGAGTGGATCCCAAGTGACCCAGTACTTC,CASSRTSGSGSQVTQYF
-,-,TRBV20-1,TRBJ1-5,TGCAGTGCTAGCCCGGGGGCGCGTCGCAATCAGCCCCAGCATTTT,CSASPGARRNQPQHF
few,-,TRBV10-2,TRBJ1-4,TGCGCCAGCAGTGACGGACCAACTAATGAAAAACTGTTTTTT,CASSDGPTNEKLFF
-,TRBD2,TRBV10-3,TRBJ2-1,TGTGCCATCAGTGCCCTACCGCGGGAGGGCCGCAATGAGCAGTTCTTC,CAISALPREGRNEQFF
-,-,TRBV11-2,TRBJ1-6,TGTGCCAGCAGCTTAGTCGCAGGGAATTCACCCCTCCACTTC,CASSLVAGNSPLHF
once,-,TRBV7-9,TRBJ1-1,TGTGCCAGCAGCCTGACAGGTACCGCTTATGAAGCTTTCTTT,CASSLTGTAYEAFF
-,TRBD2,TRBV19,TRBJ2-1,TGTGCCACAAGGGGACTAGCGTATGAGCAGTTCTTC,CATRGLAYEQFF
many,-,TRBV7-9,TRBJ1-2,TGTGCCAGCAGCCGCCCCTTAGACAGCTATGGCTACACCTTC,CASSRPLDSYGYTF
-,TRBD1,TRBV20-1,TRBJ1-1,TGCAGTGCTAGACAGGGGGTAAAAGCTTTCTTT,CSARQGVKAFF
-,-,TRBV11-2,TRBJ2-1,TGTGCTAGCAGCCTGCTAGGGCTGAGCAATGAGCAGCTCTTC,CASSLLGLSNEQLF
many,-,TRBV2,TRBJ2-7,TGTGCCACCCAGGGGGACTCGAGCTCCTACGAGCAGTACTTC,CATQGDSSSYEQYF
few,-,TRBV10-3,TRBJ2-1,TGTGCCATCAGGGGGGAAGATCCCTACAATGAGCAGTTCTTC,CAIRGEDPYNEQFF
few,-,TRBV4-2,TRBJ2-3,TGTGCCAGCAGCCAGAGGGGAACCCTTCCCACAGATACGCAGTATTTT,CASSQRGTLPTDTQYF
many,-,TRBV9,TRBJ1-4,TGTGCCAGCAGCCGACAGGAAAATGAAAAACTGTTTTTT,CASSRQENEKLFF
-,-,TRBV7-9,TRBJ2-7,TGTGCCAGCAGCGCGGCAGGGTCCGAGCAGTACTTC,CASSAAGSEQYF